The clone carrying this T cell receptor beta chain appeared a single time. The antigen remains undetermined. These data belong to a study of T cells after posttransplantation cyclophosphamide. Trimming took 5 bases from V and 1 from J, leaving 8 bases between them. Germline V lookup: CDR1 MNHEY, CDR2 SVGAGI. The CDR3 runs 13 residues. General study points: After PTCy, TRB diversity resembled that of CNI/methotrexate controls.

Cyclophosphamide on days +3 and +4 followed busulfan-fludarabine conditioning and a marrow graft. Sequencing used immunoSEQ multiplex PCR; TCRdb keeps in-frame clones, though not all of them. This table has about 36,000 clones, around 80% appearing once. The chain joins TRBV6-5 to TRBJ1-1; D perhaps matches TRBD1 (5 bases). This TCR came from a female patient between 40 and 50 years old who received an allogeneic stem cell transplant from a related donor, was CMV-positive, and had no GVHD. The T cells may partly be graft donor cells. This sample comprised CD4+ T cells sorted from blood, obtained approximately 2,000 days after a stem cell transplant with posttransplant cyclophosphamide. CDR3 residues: CASSQTANTEAFF. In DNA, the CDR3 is TGTGCCAGCAGTCAGACAGCGAACACTGAAGCTTTCTTT.